The 21 T cell receptor beta chains given below trace back to one sample, sequenced in a study of control samples from healthy donors and cancer patients. Measured with immunoSEQ multiplex PCR; TCRdb has only the in-frame clones, and not every one. The sample includes 150,000 to 200,000 clones, 90% seen only once; the top ten take 1.2% to 1.5%. The sequencing input was blood. These receptors were obtained from a woman aged 45-65 years in good health.

V gene TRBV21-1 combines with J gene TRBJ1-5; the tabulated D call, TRBD1, remains unverified against the DNA. TRBV21-1 is given as a pseudogene. The CDR3 length is 13 residues. For the CDR3, the DNA is TGTGCCAGCAGCAGACATGGCAATCAGCCCCAGCATTTT. Translated: CASSRHGNQPQHF.

V is TRBV28 and J is TRBJ1-2; weak D call: TRBD1 (5 bases). The CDR3 spans 13 residues. Per germline, CDR1 MDHEN and CDR2 SYDVKM. The germline V and J ends were trimmed by 4 bases and 7 bases, with 13 bases remaining between them. The CDR3 DNA reads TGTGCCAGCAGTTCCTTGGGGGGAGTTGGCTACACCTTC. This sequence encodes CASSSLGGVGYTF.

The genes are TRBV7-2 and TRBJ2-7; D not certain. The V end lost 5 bases, the J end lost 3 bases, and 5 bases lay between the germline ends. Per germline, CDR1 SGHTA and CDR2 FQGNSA. CDR3 length: 11 amino acids. CDR3 in amino acids: CASSPGYEQYF. CDR3 sequence (DNA): TGTGCCAGCAGCCCGGGCTACGAGCAGTACTTC.

This clone counts as medium-sized (0.01 to 0.1%). The chain links TRBV7-9 to TRBJ1-3; D is unclear. Trimming stripped 11 bases from V and 4 bases from J, with 15 bases between. This CDR3 is 13 amino acids long. Germline values: CDR1 SEHNR, CDR2 FQNEAQ (reference sequence). CDR3 nucleotides: TGTGCCTCGCTCCCCGGTTCCGGAAACACCATATATTTT. Translated: CASLPGSGNTIYF.

This rearrangement joins TRBV7-9 to TRBJ2-2; 10 bases are a match to TRBD2. Trimming took 4 bases from V and 3 from J; bases not matched to a gene: 2. This CDR3 has 15 amino acids. The germline V gene encodes CDR1 SEHNR and CDR2 FQNEAQ (reference sequence). The CDR3 DNA is TGTGCCAGCAGCTGGACTAGCGGAGACACCGGGGAGCTGTTTTTT. Its translation is CASSWTSGDTGELFF.

V usage is TRBV9 and J usage is TRBJ2-1, with 9 bases aligning to TRBD2. CDR1 and CDR2 (germline): SGDLS, YYNGEE. The CDR3 contains 19 residues. V lost 2 bases, J lost 10 bases, and 22 bases stayed unmatched. The CDR3 region is CASSVSGSRGRGGVREQFF. In nucleotides, the CDR3 is TGTGCCAGCAGCGTTAGCGGGAGCAGGGGGAGGGGGGGTGTAAGGGAGCAGTTCTTC.

This clone appeared a few times. This chain uses TRBV28 with TRBJ1-5, with D possibly being TRBD1 (5 bases). With 8 bases removed from V and 5 bases from J, the gap between germline ends came to 13 bases. This CDR3 has 13 amino acids. Germline assignment: CDR1 MDHEN and CDR2 SYDVKM. The CDR3 nucleotides read TGTGCCAGCGGACACGGGGGAGATCAGCCCCAGCATTTT. This codes for CASGHGGDQPQHF.

The rearrangement joins TRBV25-1 to TRBJ2-5, with 8 bases identical to TRBD2. Trimming at V came to 4 bases and at J to 3 bases, leaving 10 bases not matched to a gene. Germline loops: CDR1 MGHDK, CDR2 SYGVNS. The CDR3 has 16 amino acids. In DNA, the CDR3 is TGTGCCAGCAGTGCCGGGGGGGGCAGGGTGAAAGAGACCCAGTACTTC. Residues: CASSAGGGRVKETQYF. Drawing the rest from reference TRBV25-1 and TRBJ2-5, the complete variable domain is EADIYQTPRYLVIGTGKKITLECSQTMGHDKMYWYQQDPGMELHLIHYSYGVNSTEKGDLSSESTVSRIRTEHFPLTLESARPSHTSQYLCASSAGGGRVKETQYFGPGTRLLVL.

The CDR3: CAWSVQTGQGYGYTF. CDR3 in DNA: TGTGCCTGGAGTGTACAGACAGGGCAGGGTTATGGCTACACCTTC. V is TRBV30 and J is TRBJ1-2; 7 bases fit TRBD1. This CDR3 is 15 amino acids long. J was trimmed by 5 bases and V by 0 bases; bases with no gene match: 9. CDR1 and CDR2 (germline): GTSNPN, SVGIG (reference sequence).

This chain links TRBV24-1 with TRBJ1-1; 7 bases fit TRBD1. The length of the CDR3 is 16 residues. With V trimmed by 3 bases and J by 4 bases, 10 bases remained unmatched. CDR1 is KGHDR, CDR2 SFDVKD, per germline. The CDR3 is CATSDPGRQGSTEAFF. The CDR3 DNA is TGTGCCACCAGTGATCCCGGTCGACAGGGAAGCACTGAAGCTTTCTTT.

The chain couples TRBV7-2 to TRBJ1-2, with TRBD1 identical over 9 bases. There are 15 residues in the CDR3. In germline, CDR1 is SGHTA, CDR2 FQGNSA. The trim removed 5 bases at V and 7 bases at J, leaving 11 bases unmatched. For the CDR3, the DNA is TGTGCCAGCAGCCCGGGGCTGGGACAGGGTGGTGGCTACACCTTC. Translated: CASSPGLGQGGGYTF.

The chain employs TRBV24-1 and TRBJ2-1; D perhaps matches TRBD1 (5 bases). The CDR3 is made up of 15 amino acids. V was clipped by 5 bases and J by 7 bases, with 17 bases between them. Germline CDR1 reads KGHDR; CDR2 reads SFDVKD. The CDR3 DNA sequence: TGTGCCACCAGTGCCCCTTTCTCTGCAGGGAATGAGCAGTTCTTC. Translated, it gives CATSAPFSAGNEQFF.

As DNA, the CDR3 is TGCGCCAGCAGGGGGGAATTTGAGCAGTTCTTC. Protein: CASRGEFEQFF. The gene calls are TRBV5-1 and TRBJ2-1; D assignment may be TRBD1 or TRBD2 (5 bases each). CDR1 SGHRS and CDR2 YFSETQ come from the germline V gene. This CDR3 comprises 11 residues. Trimming left V 5 bases short and J 9 bases short, with 9 bases between.

The chain has TRBV20-1 and TRBJ2-7; a weak D match, TRBD1 (6 bases). Germline lookup yields CDR1 DFQATT and CDR2 SNEGSKA (reference sequence). There are 11 residues in the CDR3. The V gene lost 6 bases and the J gene lost 13 bases, with 19 bases spanning the gap. Here the CDR3 DNA reads TGCAGTGCCCAACACGGACAGCGTTCTTACTTC. Translation gives CSAQHGQRSYF.

This chain links TRBV6-5 with TRBJ2-5, with 11 bases lining up with TRBD2. The CDR3 is 13 amino acids. Germline-derived CDR1 and CDR2 are MNHEY and SVGAGI. J lost 4 bases, V lost 6 bases, and 1 base had no gene match. The CDR3 loop reads CASRGLAAETQYF. CDR3 DNA: TGTGCCAGCAGGGGACTAGCGGCAGAGACCCAGTACTTC.

The chain carries TRBV19 and TRBJ2-3, with TRBD2 as a possible D gene (6 bases). Germline V gives CDR1 LNHDA, CDR2 SQIVND (reference sequence). V lost 4 bases, J lost 6 bases, and 8 bases lay in between. The CDR3 covers 12 residues. The CDR3 coding sequence is TGTGCCAGTAGTAAGGGACTTGATACGCAGTATTTT. Its translation: CASSKGLDTQYF. Full variable domain (remainder filled in from reference TRBV19 and TRBJ2-3): DGGITQSPKYLFRKEGQNVTLSCEQNLNHDAMYWYRQDPGQGLRLIYYSQIVNDFQKGDIAEGYSVSREKKESFPLTVTSAQKNPTAFYLCASSKGLDTQYFGPGTRLTVL.

This rearrangement joins TRBV5-1 to TRBJ2-5, with D uncertain. CDR1 is SGHRS and CDR2 is YFSETQ in the germline V gene. The CDR3 covers 13 residues. V lost 0 bases and J lost 5, with 8 bases in between. The DNA for the CDR3 is TGCGCCAGCAGCTTGGCTTGGGCGGAGACCCAGTACTTC. This translates into CASSLAWAETQYF. The full variable domain, its missing parts supplied by reference TRBV5-1 and TRBJ2-5, is KAGVTQTPRYLIKTRGQQVTLSCSPISGHRSVSWYQQTPGQGLQFLFEYFSETQRNKGNFPGRFSGRQFSNSRSEMNVSTLELGDSALYLCASSLAWAETQYFGPGTRLLVL.

This chain's CDR3 is CASSLTWGDSPLHF. CDR3 in DNA: TGCGCCAGCAGCTTGACCTGGGGGGATTCACCCCTCCACTTT. The V call is TRBV5-1, the J call TRBJ1-6; tentatively, D is TRBD1 (5 bases). Germline loops: CDR1 SGHRS, CDR2 YFSETQ. Deletions cut 1 base from V and 8 bases from J, with 10 bases between. The CDR3 extends over 14 amino acids. The full variable domain, with the rest looked up from reference TRBV5-1 and TRBJ1-6, is KAGVTQTPRYLIKTRGQQVTLSCSPISGHRSVSWYQQTPGQGLQFLFEYFSETQRNKGNFPGRFSGRQFSNSRSEMNVSTLELGDSALYLCASSLTWGDSPLHFGNGTRLTVT.

This chain uses TRBV18 with TRBJ2-1; TRBD1 might be the D (6 bases). CDR1 KGHSH and CDR2 LQKENI come from the germline V gene. The V end lost 2 bases, the J end lost 5 bases, and 13 bases lay between the germline ends. The CDR3 runs 15 residues. CDR3 sequence reads: CASSPRGRGDNEQFF. CDR3 bases: TGTGCCAGCTCACCAAGGGGCAGGGGCGACAATGAGCAGTTCTTC.

This clone was detected only a few times. This chain joins TRBV2 and TRBJ1-5; D unresolved. Looked up from germline, CDR1 is SNHLY and CDR2 is FYNNEI. This CDR3 has 12 amino acids. Trimming took 6 bases from V and 7 from J, leaving 10 bases between them. The CDR3 nucleotides are TGTGCCAGCAGCCCCGGTATCCAGCCCCAGCATTTT. Translating it yields CASSPGIQPQHF.

The table lists this clone with a count of one. V is TRBV3-1 (or the pseudogene TRBV3-2) and J is TRBJ1-3; D uncertain. Germline V gene data show CDR1 as LGHDT and CDR2 as YNNKEL (reference sequence). The CDR3 sequence is 15 residues long. The V gene lost 1 base and the J gene lost 0 bases, with 7 bases spanning the gap. CDR3: CASSQGRASGNTIYF. DNA of the CDR3: TGTGCCAGCAGCCAAGGACGGGCCTCTGGAAACACCATATATTTT.